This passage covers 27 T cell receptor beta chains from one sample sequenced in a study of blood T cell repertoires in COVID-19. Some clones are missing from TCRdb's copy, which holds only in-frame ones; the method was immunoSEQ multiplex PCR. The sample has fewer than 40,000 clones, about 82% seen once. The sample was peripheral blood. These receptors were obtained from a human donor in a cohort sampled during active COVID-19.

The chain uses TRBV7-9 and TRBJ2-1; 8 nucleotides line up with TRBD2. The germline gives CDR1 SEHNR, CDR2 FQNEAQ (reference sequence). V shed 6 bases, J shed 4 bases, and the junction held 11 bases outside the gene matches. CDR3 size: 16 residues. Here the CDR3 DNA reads TGTGCCAGCAGGCTTCCCGGGACTAGGATTTACAATGAGCAGTTCTTC. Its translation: CASRLPGTRIYNEQFF.

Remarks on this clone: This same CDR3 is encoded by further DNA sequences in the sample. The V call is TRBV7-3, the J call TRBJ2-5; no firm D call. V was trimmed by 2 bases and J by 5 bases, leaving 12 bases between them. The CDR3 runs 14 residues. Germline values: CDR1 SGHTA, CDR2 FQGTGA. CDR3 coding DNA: TGTGCCAGCAGCTTATCGGGTAGTCGGGAGACCCAGTACTTC. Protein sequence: CASSLSGSRETQYF.

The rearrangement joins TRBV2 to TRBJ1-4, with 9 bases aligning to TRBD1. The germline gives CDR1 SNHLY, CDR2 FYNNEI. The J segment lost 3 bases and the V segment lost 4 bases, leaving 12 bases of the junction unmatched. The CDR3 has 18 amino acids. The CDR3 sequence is CASSVPGQGTVANEKLFF. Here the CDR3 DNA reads TGTGCCAGCAGTGTTCCAGGACAGGGGACGGTGGCTAATGAAAAACTGTTTTTT. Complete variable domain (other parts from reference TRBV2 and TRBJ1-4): EPEVTQTPSHQVTQMGQEVILRCVPISNHLYFYWYRQILGQKVEFLVSFYNNEISEKSEIFDDQFSVERPDGSNFTLKIRSTKLEDSAMYFCASSVPGQGTVANEKLFFGSGTQLSVL.

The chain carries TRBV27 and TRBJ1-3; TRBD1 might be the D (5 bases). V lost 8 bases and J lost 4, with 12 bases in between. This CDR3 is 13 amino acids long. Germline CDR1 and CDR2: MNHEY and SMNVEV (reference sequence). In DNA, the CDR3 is TGTGCCAGCCGTAGACAGTCCGGAAACACCATATATTTT. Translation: CASRRQSGNTIYF.

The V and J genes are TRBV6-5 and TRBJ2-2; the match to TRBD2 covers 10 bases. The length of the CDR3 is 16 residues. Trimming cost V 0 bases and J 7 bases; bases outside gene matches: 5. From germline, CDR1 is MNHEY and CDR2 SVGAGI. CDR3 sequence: CASSYSAGGLIGELFF. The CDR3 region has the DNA TGTGCCAGCAGTTACTCAGCGGGGGGGCTTATCGGGGAGCTGTTTTTT.

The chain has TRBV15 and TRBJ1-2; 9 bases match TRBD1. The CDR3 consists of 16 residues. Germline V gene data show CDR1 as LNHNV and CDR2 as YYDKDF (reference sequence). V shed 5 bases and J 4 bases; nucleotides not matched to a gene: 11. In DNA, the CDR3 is TGTGCCACCAGCGGTACAAACAGGGGGCGAAGCTATGGCTACACCTTC. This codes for CATSGTNRGRSYGYTF. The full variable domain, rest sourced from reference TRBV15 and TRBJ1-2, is DAMVIQNPRYQVTQFGKPVTLSCSQTLNHNVMYWYQQKSSQAPKLLFHYYDKDFNNEADTPDNFQSRRPNTSFCFLDIRSPGLGDTAMYLCATSGTNRGRSYGYTFGSGTRLTVV.

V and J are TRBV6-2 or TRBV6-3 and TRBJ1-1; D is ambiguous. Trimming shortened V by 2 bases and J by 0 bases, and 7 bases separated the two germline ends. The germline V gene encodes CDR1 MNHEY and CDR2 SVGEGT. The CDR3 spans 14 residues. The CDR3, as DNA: TGTGCCAGCAGTTACAACAGCTTGAACACTGAAGCTTTCTTT. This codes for CASSYNSLNTEAFF.

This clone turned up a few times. The CDR3 nucleotides are TGCGCCAGCAGCGGAGGGACAGGGCTTGACTACGAGCAGTACTTC. Its translation is CASSGGTGLDYEQYF. The chain carries TRBV5-1 and TRBJ2-7; 9 bases agree with TRBD1. The CDR3 runs 15 residues. The J segment lost 3 bases and the V segment lost 4 bases, leaving 8 bases of the junction unmatched. Germline V gene lookup returns CDR1 SGHRS and CDR2 YFSETQ.

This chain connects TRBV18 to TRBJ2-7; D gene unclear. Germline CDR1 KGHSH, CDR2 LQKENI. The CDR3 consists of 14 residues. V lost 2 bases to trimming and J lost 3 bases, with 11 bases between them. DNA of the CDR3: TGTGCCAGCTCACCAACTCAGGCCGTCTACGAGCAGTACTTC. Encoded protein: CASSPTQAVYEQYF. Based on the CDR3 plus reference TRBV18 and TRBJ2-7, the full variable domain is NAGVMQNPRHLVRRRGQEARLRCSPMKGHSHVYWYRQLPEEGLKFMVYLQKENIIDESGMPKERFSAEFPKEGPSILRIQQVVRGDSAAYFCASSPTQAVYEQYFGPGTRLTVT.

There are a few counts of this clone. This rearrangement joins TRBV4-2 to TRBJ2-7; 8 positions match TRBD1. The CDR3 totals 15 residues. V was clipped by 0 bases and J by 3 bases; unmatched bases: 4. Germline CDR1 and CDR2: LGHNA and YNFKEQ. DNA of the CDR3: TGTGCCAGCAGCCAAGACACAGGGGGGATCTACGAGCAGTACTTC. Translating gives CASSQDTGGIYEQYF.

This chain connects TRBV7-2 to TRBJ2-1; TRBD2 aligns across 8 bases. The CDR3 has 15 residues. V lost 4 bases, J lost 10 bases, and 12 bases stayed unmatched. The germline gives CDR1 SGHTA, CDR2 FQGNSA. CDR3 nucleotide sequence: TGTGCCAGCAGCTGGACCCGGGGGGGCCAGCGGGAGCAGTTCTTC. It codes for CASSWTRGGQREQFF.

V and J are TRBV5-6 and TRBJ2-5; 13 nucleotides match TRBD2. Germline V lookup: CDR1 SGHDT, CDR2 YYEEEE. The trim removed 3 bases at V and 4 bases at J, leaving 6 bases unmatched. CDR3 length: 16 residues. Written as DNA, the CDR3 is TGTGCCAGCAGCTCACGGACTAGCGGGGGACGAGAGACCCAGTACTTC. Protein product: CASSSRTSGGRETQYF.

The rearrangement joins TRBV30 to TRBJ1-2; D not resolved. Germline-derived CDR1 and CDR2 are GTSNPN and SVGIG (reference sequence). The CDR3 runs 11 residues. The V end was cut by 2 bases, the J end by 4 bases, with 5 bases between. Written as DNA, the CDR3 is TGTGCCTGGAGTATGAGCTATGGCTACACCTTC. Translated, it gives CAWSMSYGYTF.

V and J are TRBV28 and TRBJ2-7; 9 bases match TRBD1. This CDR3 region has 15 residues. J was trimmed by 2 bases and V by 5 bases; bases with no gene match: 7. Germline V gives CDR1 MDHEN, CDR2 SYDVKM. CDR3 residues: CASSQPGQGAYEQYF. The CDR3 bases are TGTGCCAGCAGTCAACCGGGACAGGGAGCCTACGAGCAGTACTTC. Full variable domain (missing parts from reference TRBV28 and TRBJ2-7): DVKVTQSSRYLVKRTGEKVFLECVQDMDHENMFWYRQDPGLGLRLIYFSYDVKMKEKGDIPEGYSVSREKKERFSLILESASTNQTSMYLCASSQPGQGAYEQYFGPGTRLTVT.

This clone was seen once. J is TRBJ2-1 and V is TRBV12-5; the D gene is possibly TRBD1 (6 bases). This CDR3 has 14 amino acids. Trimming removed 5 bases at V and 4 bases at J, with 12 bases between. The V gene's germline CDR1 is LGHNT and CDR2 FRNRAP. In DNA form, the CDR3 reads TGTGCTAGTGGTCTCCGGGACAAATACAATGAGCAGTTCTTC. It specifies CASGLRDKYNEQFF.

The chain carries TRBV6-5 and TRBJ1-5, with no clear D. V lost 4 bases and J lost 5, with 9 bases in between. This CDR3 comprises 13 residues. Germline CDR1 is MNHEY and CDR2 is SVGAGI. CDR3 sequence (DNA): TGTGCCAGCAGTTTGTACGGGGATCAGCCCCAGCATTTT. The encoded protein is CASSLYGDQPQHF.

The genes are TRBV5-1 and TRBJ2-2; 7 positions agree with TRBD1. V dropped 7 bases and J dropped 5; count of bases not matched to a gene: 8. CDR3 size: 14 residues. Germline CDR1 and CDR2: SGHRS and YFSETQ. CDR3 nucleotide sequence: TGCGCCAGCTCCTGGACAGGATCGACCGGGGAGCTGTTTTTT. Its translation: CASSWTGSTGELFF. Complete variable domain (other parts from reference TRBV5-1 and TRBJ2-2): KAGVTQTPRYLIKTRGQQVTLSCSPISGHRSVSWYQQTPGQGLQFLFEYFSETQRNKGNFPGRFSGRQFSNSRSEMNVSTLELGDSALYLCASSWTGSTGELFFGEGSRLTVL.

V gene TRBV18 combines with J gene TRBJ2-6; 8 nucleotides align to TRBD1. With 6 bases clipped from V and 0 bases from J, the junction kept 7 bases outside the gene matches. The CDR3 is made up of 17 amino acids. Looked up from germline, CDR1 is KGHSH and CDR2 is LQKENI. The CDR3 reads CASSRPGGLSGANVLTF. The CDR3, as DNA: TGTGCCAGCTCCCGCCCAGGGGGCCTCTCTGGGGCCAACGTCCTGACTTTC.

DNA for the CDR3: TGCGCCAGCAGCCAAGAGTACACACTCCGGGGTGGCTACACCTTC. Encoded protein: CASSQEYTLRGGYTF. The V and J genes are TRBV4-3 and TRBJ1-2, with D uncertain. With 0 bases removed from V and 7 bases from J, the gap between germline ends came to 15 bases. The V gene's germline CDR1 is LGHNA and CDR2 YSLEER. This CDR3 contains 15 residues.

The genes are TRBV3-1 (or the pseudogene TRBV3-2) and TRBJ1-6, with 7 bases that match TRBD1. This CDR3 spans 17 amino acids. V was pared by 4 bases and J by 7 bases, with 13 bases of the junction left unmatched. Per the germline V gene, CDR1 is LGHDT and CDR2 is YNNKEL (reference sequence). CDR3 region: CASSPTSVTGRNSPLHF. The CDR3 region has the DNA TGTGCCAGCAGCCCCACCAGCGTGACAGGGAGGAATTCACCCCTCCACTTT.

CDR3 residues: CASSLVRDNEQFF. CDR3 DNA sequence: TGTGCCAGCAGTTTAGTCCGGGACAATGAGCAGTTCTTC. This chain connects TRBV12-3 or TRBV12-4 to TRBJ2-1; D call uncertain. V lost 1 base to trimming and J lost 5 bases, with 6 bases between them. This CDR3 contains 13 residues.

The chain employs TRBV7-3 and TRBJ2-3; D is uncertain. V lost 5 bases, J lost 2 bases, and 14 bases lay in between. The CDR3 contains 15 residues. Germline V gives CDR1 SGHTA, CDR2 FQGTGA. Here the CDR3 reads CASSHSIHITDTQYF. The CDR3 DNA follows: TGTGCCAGCAGCCATTCAATACACATCACAGATACGCAGTATTTT.

CDR3 residues: CASSQGFGQPQHF. The CDR3 bases are TGTGCCAGCAGCCAAGGGTTTGGCCAGCCCCAGCATTTT. The chain uses TRBV14 and TRBJ1-5; no firm D call. Germline lookup yields CDR1 SGHDN and CDR2 FVKESK. This CDR3 is built from 13 residues. Trimming took off 1 base at V and 7 bases at J, with 8 bases between the two ends. The complete variable domain, with remaining parts taken from reference TRBV14 and TRBJ1-5, reads EAGVTQFPSHSVIEKGQTVTLRCDPISGHDNLYWYRRVMGKEIKFLLHFVKESKQDESGMPNNRFLAERTGGTYSTLKVQPAELEDSGVYFCASSQGFGQPQHFGDGTRLSIL.

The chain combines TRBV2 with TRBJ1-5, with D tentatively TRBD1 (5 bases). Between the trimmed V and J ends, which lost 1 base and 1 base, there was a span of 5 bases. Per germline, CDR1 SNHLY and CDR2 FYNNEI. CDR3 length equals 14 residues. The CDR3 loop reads CASSEGQSNQPQHF. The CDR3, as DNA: TGTGCCAGCAGTGAAGGACAGAGCAATCAGCCCCAGCATTTT.

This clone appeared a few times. Here the CDR3 reads CASSLLSMRLRDRDEQYF. CDR3 DNA sequence: TGTGCCAGCAGCTTACTATCTATGCGTCTCCGGGACAGGGACGAGCAGTACTTC. The gene calls are TRBV7-8 and TRBJ2-7, with 9 bases lining up with TRBD1. The CDR3 spans 18 residues. CDR1 and CDR2 from the germline V gene are SGHVS and FQNEAQ. Germline trimming cut 2 bases from V and 5 bases from J; bases unmatched to any gene: 16.

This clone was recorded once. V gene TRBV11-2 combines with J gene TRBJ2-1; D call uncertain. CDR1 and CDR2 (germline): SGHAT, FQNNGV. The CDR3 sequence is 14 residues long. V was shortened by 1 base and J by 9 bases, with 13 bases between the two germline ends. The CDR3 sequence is CASSLGRASREQFF. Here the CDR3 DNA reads TGTGCCAGCAGCTTAGGAAGAGCATCCCGTGAGCAGTTCTTC.

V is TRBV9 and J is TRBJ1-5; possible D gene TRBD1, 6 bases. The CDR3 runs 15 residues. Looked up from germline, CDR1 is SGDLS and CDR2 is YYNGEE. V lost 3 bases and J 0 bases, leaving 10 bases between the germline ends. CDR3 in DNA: TGTGCCAGCAGCGGCACAGGGAGTAGCAATCAGCCCCAGCATTTT. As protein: CASSGTGSSNQPQHF.